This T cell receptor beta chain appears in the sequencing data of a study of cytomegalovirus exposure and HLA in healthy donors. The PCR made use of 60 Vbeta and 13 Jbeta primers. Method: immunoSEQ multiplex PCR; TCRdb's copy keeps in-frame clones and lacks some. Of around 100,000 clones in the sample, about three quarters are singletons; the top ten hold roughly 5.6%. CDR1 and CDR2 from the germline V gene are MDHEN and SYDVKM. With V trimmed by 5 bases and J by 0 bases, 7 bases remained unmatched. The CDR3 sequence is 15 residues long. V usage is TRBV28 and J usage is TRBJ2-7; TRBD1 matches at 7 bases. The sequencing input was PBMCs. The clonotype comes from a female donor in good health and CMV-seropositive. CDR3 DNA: TGTGCCAGCAGTATAACACAGGGGAGCTCCTACGAGCAGTACTTC. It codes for CASSITQGSSYEQYF.